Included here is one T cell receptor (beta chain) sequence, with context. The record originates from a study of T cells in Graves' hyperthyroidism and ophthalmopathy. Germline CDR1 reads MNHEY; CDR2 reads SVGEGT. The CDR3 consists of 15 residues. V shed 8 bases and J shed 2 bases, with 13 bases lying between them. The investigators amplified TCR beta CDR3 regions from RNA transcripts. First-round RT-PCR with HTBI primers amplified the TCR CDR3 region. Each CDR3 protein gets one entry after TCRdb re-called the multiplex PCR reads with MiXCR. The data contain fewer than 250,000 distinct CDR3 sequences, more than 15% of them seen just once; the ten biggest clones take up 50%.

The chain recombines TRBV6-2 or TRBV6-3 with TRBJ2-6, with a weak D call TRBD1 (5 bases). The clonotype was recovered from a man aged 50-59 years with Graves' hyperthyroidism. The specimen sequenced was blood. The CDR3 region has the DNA TGTGCCAGCTGCAGGGATTCCGCTGGGGCCAACGTCCTGACTTTC. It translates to CASCRDSAGANVLTF.